A selection of T cell receptor beta chains follows, all from one sample in a study of CDR3 diversity in severe acne. TCRdb ran MiXCR on the PCR reads and lists one entry per CDR3 protein. In the table there are roughly 79,000 distinct CDR3 sequences, about 49% of which are singletons. Specimen: blood. The receptor set was obtained from a male donor with severe acne vulgaris. Each CDR3 is given with its conserved first and last residue. The D gene is left open where the match is weak. Not all rows give a size; the values are once, few, many and, for expanded clones, a class.

cdr3_nt: TGTGCCACCAGCGAAGGGGTTCCCTCCGAGCAGTACTTC
cdr3_aa: CATSEGVPSEQYF
v_call: TRBV15
clone_size: -
j_call: TRBJ2-7
d_call: -

cdr3_nt: TGTGCCAGCAGCGTGACGTCCGATCAAGAGACCCAGTACTTC
cdr3_aa: CASSVTSDQETQYF
v_call: TRBV9
clone_size: -
j_call: TRBJ2-5
d_call: -

cdr3_nt: TGCAGCGTTGAATCACTTAAGCACGATAGCTCTGGAAACACCATATATTTT
cdr3_aa: CSVESLKHDSSGNTIYF
v_call: TRBV29-1
clone_size: -
j_call: TRBJ1-3
d_call: -

cdr3_nt: TGCAGTGCTAGCGGGAACACCGGGGAGTACAATGAGCAGTTCTTC
cdr3_aa: CSASGNTGEYNEQFF
v_call: TRBV20-1
clone_size: -
j_call: TRBJ2-1
d_call: -

cdr3_nt: TGTGCCAGCAGCCACGCGGGTTTTGGGCGCCGGGGCAATCAGCCCCAGCATTTT
cdr3_aa: CASSHAGFGRRGNQPQHF
v_call: TRBV3-1
clone_size: -
j_call: TRBJ1-5
d_call: -

cdr3_nt: TGTGCCAGCAGTCTGGGACAGGGGGCAACTGAAGCTTTCTTT
cdr3_aa: CASSLGQGATEAFF
v_call: TRBV2
clone_size: -
j_call: TRBJ1-1
d_call: TRBD1

cdr3_nt: TGCAGTGCTAGTTGGGACAGGGGGGGGGTGACCCAGTACTTC
cdr3_aa: CSASWDRGGVTQYF
v_call: TRBV20-1
clone_size: -
j_call: TRBJ2-5
d_call: TRBD1

cdr3_nt: TGTGCCAGCTCACTCGGGGTAGAGACCCAGTACTTC
cdr3_aa: CASSLGVETQYF
v_call: TRBV18
clone_size: few
j_call: TRBJ2-5
d_call: -

cdr3_nt: TGTGCCAGCAGCCCCGATTTAGATGAAAAACTGTTTTTT
cdr3_aa: CASSPDLDEKLFF
v_call: TRBV7-2
clone_size: -
j_call: TRBJ1-4
d_call: -

cdr3_nt: TGTGCCAGCAGTTTCCCGCCCGAGCGGGAGGGATACAATGAGCAGTTCTTC
cdr3_aa: CASSFPPEREGYNEQFF
v_call: TRBV28
clone_size: -
j_call: TRBJ2-1
d_call: TRBD2

cdr3_nt: TGTGCCAGCAGTGCCTTTAGCGGAGACTCCTACAATGAGCAGTATTTT
cdr3_aa: CASSAFSGDSYNEQYF
v_call: TRBV28
clone_size: -
j_call: TRBJ2-3
d_call: -

cdr3_nt: TGCGCCAGCAGTGAGTCGGCAGCCTATGGCTACACCTTC
cdr3_aa: CASSESAAYGYTF
v_call: TRBV10-1
clone_size: -
j_call: TRBJ1-2
d_call: -

cdr3_nt: TGTGCCAACACCTCCCCGGTGGAGGGGATGAAGGGGACTCAGTACTTC
cdr3_aa: CANTSPVEGMKGTQYF
v_call: TRBV6-6
clone_size: -
j_call: TRBJ2-5
d_call: -

cdr3_nt: TGCAGTGCAAGCCGATCTGGCACTGAAGCTTTCTTT
cdr3_aa: CSASRSGTEAFF
v_call: TRBV20-1
clone_size: -
j_call: TRBJ1-1
d_call: -

cdr3_nt: TGTGCCAGCAGTTTATCGGTAGGGATCGGGGCCAACGTCCTGACTTTC
cdr3_aa: CASSLSVGIGANVLTF
v_call: TRBV25-1
clone_size: -
j_call: TRBJ2-6
d_call: -

cdr3_nt: TGTGCCAGCAGTTTCGGGAGCTCTGGAAACACCATATATTTT
cdr3_aa: CASSFGSSGNTIYF
v_call: TRBV10-3
clone_size: -
j_call: TRBJ1-3
d_call: -

cdr3_nt: TGCGCCAGCAGCCGAGAAGGCTGGAACGAGCAGTACTTC
cdr3_aa: CASSREGWNEQYF
v_call: TRBV4-3
clone_size: -
j_call: TRBJ2-7
d_call: -

cdr3_nt: TGTGCCAGCAGATCTAGCGGGAGCTACGAGCAGTACTTC
cdr3_aa: CASRSSGSYEQYF
v_call: TRBV6-5
clone_size: -
j_call: TRBJ2-7
d_call: TRBD2

cdr3_nt: TGTGCCAGTAGCTGGACAACAGGGGAAGAGACCCAGTACTTC
cdr3_aa: CASSWTTGEETQYF
v_call: TRBV19
clone_size: few
j_call: TRBJ2-5
d_call: TRBD1

cdr3_nt: TGTGCCAGCAGTTACGGAAGGGGGGGAAGTAAGCAGTACTTC
cdr3_aa: CASSYGRGGSKQYF
v_call: TRBV6-5
clone_size: many
j_call: TRBJ2-7
d_call: -

cdr3_nt: TGTGCCACCAGTGGGTGGAACTATGGCTACACCTTC
cdr3_aa: CATSGWNYGYTF
v_call: TRBV24-1
clone_size: many
j_call: TRBJ1-2
d_call: -

cdr3_nt: TGTGCCAGCAGGGGGACTAGCGGGAGTCCCTATGAGCAGTACTTC
cdr3_aa: CASRGTSGSPYEQYF
v_call: TRBV2
clone_size: -
j_call: TRBJ2-7
d_call: TRBD2

cdr3_nt: TGTGCCAGCAGTTTTGACGAGCAGTACTTC
cdr3_aa: CASSFDEQYF
v_call: TRBV28
clone_size: few
j_call: TRBJ2-7
d_call: -

cdr3_nt: TGTGCCAGCACCCCGAGGGCCTACAATGAGCAGTTCTTC
cdr3_aa: CASTPRAYNEQFF
v_call: TRBV7-8
clone_size: many
j_call: TRBJ2-1
d_call: -

cdr3_nt: TGTGCCAGTAGTATTCAGATCAACCAAGAGACCCAGTACTTC
cdr3_aa: CASSIQINQETQYF
v_call: TRBV19
clone_size: many
j_call: TRBJ2-5
d_call: -

cdr3_nt: TGTGCCAGCAGCTTAGGGACAACCAACATTCAGTACTTC
cdr3_aa: CASSLGTTNIQYF
v_call: TRBV7-2
clone_size: few
j_call: TRBJ2-4
d_call: -

cdr3_nt: TGCAGTGCTGGCGACGGGGGGGCTGGCGAGCAGTACTTC
cdr3_aa: CSAGDGGAGEQYF
v_call: TRBV20-1
clone_size: -
j_call: TRBJ2-7
d_call: TRBD2

cdr3_nt: TGTGCCAGTAGCACTAGCGGTTACCACAATGAGCAGTTCTTC
cdr3_aa: CASSTSGYHNEQFF
v_call: TRBV19
clone_size: -
j_call: TRBJ2-1
d_call: TRBD2

cdr3_nt: TGTGCCAGCAGCCGGACGGGGAAAGAGACCCAGTACTTC
cdr3_aa: CASSRTGKETQYF
v_call: TRBV7-6
clone_size: -
j_call: TRBJ2-5
d_call: -

cdr3_nt: TGTGCCAGCAGTTACCGCGGGACACTCGCTGAGCAGTTCTTC
cdr3_aa: CASSYRGTLAEQFF
v_call: TRBV6-5
clone_size: many
j_call: TRBJ2-1
d_call: -

cdr3_nt: TGCAGTGCCGCCCCCGGGACTCAGGGCGTGGGGGTAAAACTGTTTTTT
cdr3_aa: CSAAPGTQGVGVKLFF
v_call: TRBV20-1
clone_size: -
j_call: TRBJ1-4
d_call: -

cdr3_nt: TGTGCCATCAGCAACGACGGGCGGGAGCTGTTTTTT
cdr3_aa: CAISNDGRELFF
v_call: TRBV10-3
clone_size: -
j_call: TRBJ2-2
d_call: -

cdr3_nt: TGTGCCAGCAGTTTAAGAGGGGATCTCGGCACTGAAGCTTTCTTT
cdr3_aa: CASSLRGDLGTEAFF
v_call: TRBV27
clone_size: -
j_call: TRBJ1-1
d_call: -

cdr3_nt: TGTGCCAGCAGCTTAACAACTAGCGGGAGGAACACCGGGGGGCTGTTTTTT
cdr3_aa: CASSLTTSGRNTGGLFF
v_call: TRBV7-3
clone_size: few
j_call: TRBJ2-2
d_call: TRBD2

cdr3_nt: TGCAGCGTTGATGGGACTAGCGGGAGATACAATGAGCAGTTCTTC
cdr3_aa: CSVDGTSGRYNEQFF
v_call: TRBV29-1
clone_size: once
j_call: TRBJ2-1
d_call: TRBD2

cdr3_nt: TGTGCCAGCAGCCAAGAGAACAGGGAAGGGGACTATGGCTACACCTTC
cdr3_aa: CASSQENREGDYGYTF
v_call: TRBV5-4
clone_size: -
j_call: TRBJ1-2
d_call: -

cdr3_nt: TGTGCCACCAGTGAATCGACAGGGCGTTACACCTTC
cdr3_aa: CATSESTGRYTF
v_call: TRBV24-1
clone_size: -
j_call: TRBJ1-2
d_call: TRBD1

cdr3_nt: TGTGCCAGCACCGAAACGGGAGGACATTTGACCCAGTACTTC
cdr3_aa: CASTETGGHLTQYF
v_call: TRBV2
clone_size: few
j_call: TRBJ2-5
d_call: TRBD2

cdr3_nt: TGTGCCAGCAGTTTCCCCGGGCAGGGGGGGAGGAATGAGCAGTATTTT
cdr3_aa: CASSFPGQGGRNEQYF
v_call: TRBV12-3/TRBV12-4
clone_size: -
j_call: TRBJ2-3
d_call: -

cdr3_nt: TGTGCCAGCACTCTGGTTGGCAATCAGCCCCAGCATTTT
cdr3_aa: CASTLVGNQPQHF
v_call: TRBV6-1
clone_size: -
j_call: TRBJ1-5
d_call: -

cdr3_nt: TGCAGTGCGGATACACAGGGGTACGAGCAGTACTTC
cdr3_aa: CSADTQGYEQYF
v_call: TRBV20-1
clone_size: -
j_call: TRBJ2-7
d_call: TRBD1